This T cell receptor (beta chain) was captured by sequencing in a study of beta chain features in type 1 diabetes. Overall study findings and caveats: Type 1 diabetes patients had moderately but significantly shorter TCRB CDR3s in all four CD4+ subsets. PCR might favor shorter templates, equally in patients and controls.

As regards this clone: Its specificity is not known.

The CDR3 runs 13 residues. Per the germline V gene, CDR1 is GTSNPN and CDR2 is SVGIG (reference sequence). Trimming left V 5 bases short and J 5 bases short, with 15 bases between. Expressed TCRB transcripts were sequenced after all isolated RNA was converted to cDNA. This table comes from immunoSEQ multiplex PCR, and its TCRdb copy is limited to in-frame clones, with some not included. The data show over 200,000 clones, with roughly 11% seen just once and over 0.015% held by the top ten. The J gene is TRBJ2-5, the V gene TRBV30; maybe TRBD1 (6 bases). The sequenced material came from naive CD4+ T cells from blood. The clonotype comes from a man aged 25 to 45 with type 1 diabetes. The CDR3 reads CAWGRRGIETQYF. Here the CDR3 DNA reads TGTGCCTGGGGCCGTAGGGGGATCGAGACCCAGTACTTC.